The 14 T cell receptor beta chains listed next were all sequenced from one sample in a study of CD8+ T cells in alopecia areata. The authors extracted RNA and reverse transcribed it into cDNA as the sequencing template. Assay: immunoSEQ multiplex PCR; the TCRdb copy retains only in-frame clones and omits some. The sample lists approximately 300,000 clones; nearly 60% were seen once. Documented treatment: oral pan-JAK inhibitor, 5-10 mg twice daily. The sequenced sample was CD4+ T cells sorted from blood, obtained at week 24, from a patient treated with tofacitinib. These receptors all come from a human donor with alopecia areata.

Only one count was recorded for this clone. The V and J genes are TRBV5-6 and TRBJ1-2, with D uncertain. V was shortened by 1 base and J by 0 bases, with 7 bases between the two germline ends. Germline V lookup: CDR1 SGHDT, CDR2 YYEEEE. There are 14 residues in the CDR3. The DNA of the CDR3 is TGTGCCAGCAGCTTGTGGGCAGCTAACTATGGCTACACCTTC. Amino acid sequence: CASSLWAANYGYTF.

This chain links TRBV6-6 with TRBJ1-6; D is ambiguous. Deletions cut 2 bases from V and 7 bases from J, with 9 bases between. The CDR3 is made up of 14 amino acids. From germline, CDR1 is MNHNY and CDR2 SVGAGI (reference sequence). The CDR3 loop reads CASSYLAGNSPLHF. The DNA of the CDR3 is TGTGCCAGCAGTTACCTGGCGGGGAATTCACCCCTCCACTTT.

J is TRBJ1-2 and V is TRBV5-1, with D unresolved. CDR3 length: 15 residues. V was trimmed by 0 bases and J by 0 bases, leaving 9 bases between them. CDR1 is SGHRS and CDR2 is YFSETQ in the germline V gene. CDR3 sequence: CASSLDPGANYGYTF. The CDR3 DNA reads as TGCGCCAGCAGCTTGGATCCGGGAGCTAACTATGGCTACACCTTC.

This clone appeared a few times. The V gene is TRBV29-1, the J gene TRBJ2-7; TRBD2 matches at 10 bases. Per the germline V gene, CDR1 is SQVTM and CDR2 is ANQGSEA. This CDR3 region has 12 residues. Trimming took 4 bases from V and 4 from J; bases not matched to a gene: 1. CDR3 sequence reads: CSVALAGYEQYF. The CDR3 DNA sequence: TGCAGCGTTGCACTAGCGGGGTACGAGCAGTACTTC.

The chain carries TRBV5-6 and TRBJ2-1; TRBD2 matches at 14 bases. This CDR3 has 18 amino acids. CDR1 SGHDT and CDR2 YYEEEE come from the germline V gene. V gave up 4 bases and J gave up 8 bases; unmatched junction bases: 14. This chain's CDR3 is CASSMGLAGAGEFDEQFF. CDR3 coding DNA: TGTGCCAGCAGCATGGGACTAGCGGGGGCCGGTGAGTTCGATGAGCAGTTCTTC.

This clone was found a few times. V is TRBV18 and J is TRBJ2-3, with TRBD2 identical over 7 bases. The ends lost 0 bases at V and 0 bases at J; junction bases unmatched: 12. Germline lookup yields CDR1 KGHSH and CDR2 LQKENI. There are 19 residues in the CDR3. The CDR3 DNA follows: TGTGCCAGCTCACCACCGGGGGTTGGACTAGGCTCGAGCACAGATACGCAGTATTTT. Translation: CASSPPGVGLGSSTDTQYF. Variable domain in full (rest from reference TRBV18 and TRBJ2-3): NAGVMQNPRHLVRRRGQEARLRCSPMKGHSHVYWYRQLPEEGLKFMVYLQKENIIDESGMPKERFSAEFPKEGPSILRIQQVVRGDSAAYFCASSPPGVGLGSSTDTQYFGPGTRLTVL.

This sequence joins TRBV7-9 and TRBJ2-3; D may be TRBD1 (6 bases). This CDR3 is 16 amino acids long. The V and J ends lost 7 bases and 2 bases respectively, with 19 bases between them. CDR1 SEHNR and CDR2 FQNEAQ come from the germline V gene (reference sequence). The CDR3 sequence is CASNRRTGSHTDTQYF. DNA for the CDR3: TGTGCCAGCAACCGTCGCACAGGGTCCCACACAGATACGCAGTATTTT.

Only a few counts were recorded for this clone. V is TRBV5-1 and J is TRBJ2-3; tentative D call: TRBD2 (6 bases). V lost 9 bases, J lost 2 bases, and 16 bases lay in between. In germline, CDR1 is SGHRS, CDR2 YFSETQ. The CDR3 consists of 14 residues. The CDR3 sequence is CATRGGEPTDTQYF. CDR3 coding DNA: TGCGCCACCCGAGGCGGGGAACCCACAGATACGCAGTATTTT.

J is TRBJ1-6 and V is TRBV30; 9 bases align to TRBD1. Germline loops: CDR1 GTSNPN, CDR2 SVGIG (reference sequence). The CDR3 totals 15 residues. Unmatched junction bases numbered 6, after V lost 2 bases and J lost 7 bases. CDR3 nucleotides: TGTGCCTGGAGTTTGGCGGACAGGGGAAATTCACCCCTCCACTTT. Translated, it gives CAWSLADRGNSPLHF.

CDR3: CAWSTAGEQYF. In DNA form, the CDR3 reads TGTGCCTGGAGTACCGCAGGCGAGCAGTACTTC. The chain recombines TRBV30 with TRBJ2-7; D uncertain. This CDR3 spans 11 amino acids. Germline V gives CDR1 GTSNPN, CDR2 SVGIG (reference sequence). Trimming pared 2 bases from V and 6 bases from J, leaving 8 bases between. Filled out from reference TRBV30 and TRBJ2-7, the complete variable domain reads SQTIHQWPATLVQPVGSPLSLECTVEGTSNPNLYWYRQAAGRGLQLLFYSVGIGQISSEVPQNLSASRPQDRQFILSSKKLLLSDSGFYLCAWSTAGEQYFGPGTRLTVT.

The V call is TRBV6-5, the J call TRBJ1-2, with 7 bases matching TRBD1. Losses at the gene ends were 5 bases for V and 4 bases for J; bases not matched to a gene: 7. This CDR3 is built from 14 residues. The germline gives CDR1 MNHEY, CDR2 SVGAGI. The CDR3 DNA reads TGTGCCAGCAGTCGGGACAGCGTACTCTATGGCTACACCTTC. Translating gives CASSRDSVLYGYTF.

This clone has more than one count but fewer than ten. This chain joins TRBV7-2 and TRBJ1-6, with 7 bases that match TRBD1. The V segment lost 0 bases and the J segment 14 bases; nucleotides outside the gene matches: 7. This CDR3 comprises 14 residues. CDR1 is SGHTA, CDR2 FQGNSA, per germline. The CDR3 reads CASSLAVTGIALHF. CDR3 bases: TGTGCCAGCAGCTTAGCGGTGACAGGGATTGCCCTCCACTTT.

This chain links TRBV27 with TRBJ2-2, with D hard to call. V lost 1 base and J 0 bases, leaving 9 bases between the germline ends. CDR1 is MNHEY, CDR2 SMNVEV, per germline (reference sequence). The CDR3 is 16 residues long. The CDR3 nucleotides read TGTGCCAGCAGTTTATTAGTCGGAGCGAACACCGGGGAGCTGTTTTTT. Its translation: CASSLLVGANTGELFF.

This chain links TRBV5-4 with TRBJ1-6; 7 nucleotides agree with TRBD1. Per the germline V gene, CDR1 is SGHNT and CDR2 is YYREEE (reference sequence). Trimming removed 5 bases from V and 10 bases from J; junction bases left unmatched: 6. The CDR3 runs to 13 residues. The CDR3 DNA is TGTGCCAGCAGGTTCGACAGGGACTCACCCCTCCACTTT. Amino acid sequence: CASRFDRDSPLHF.